The 13 T cell receptor beta chains in this list originate from one sample, sequenced in a study of follicular helper T cells after annual influenza vaccination. Sequencing used immunoSEQ multiplex PCR; TCRdb keeps in-frame clones, though not all of them. The sample shows approximately 10,000 clones, roughly four fifths of them seen only once. The starting material was CXCR5- memory CD4+ T cells sorted from blood, obtained 6 weeks after influenza vaccination. These receptor sequences come from an adult who received the influenza vaccine.

The chain links TRBV4-2 to TRBJ2-2, with 8 bases identical to TRBD1. Germline loops: CDR1 LGHNA, CDR2 YNFKEQ. The CDR3 length is 18 residues. The ends lost 3 bases at V and 3 bases at J; junction bases unmatched: 12. The CDR3 is CASSQVLSRGRYTGELFF. CDR3 DNA: TGTGCCAGCAGCCAGGTACTTTCCAGGGGGCGTTACACCGGGGAGCTGTTTTTT.

The chain recombines TRBV5-8 with TRBJ1-2, with D possibly being TRBD1 (5 bases). Germline V gene lookup returns CDR1 SGHTS and CDR2 YDEGEE. The length of the CDR3 is 16 residues. V was clipped by 5 bases and J by 1 base, with 18 bases between them. The CDR3 loop is CASSLSGGNNNYGYTF. As DNA, the CDR3 is TGTGCCAGCAGTCTCTCGGGGGGAAATAATAACTATGGCTACACCTTC.

This sequence joins TRBV4-3 and TRBJ2-2, with D possibly TRBD1 on 5 matching bases. This CDR3 is 15 amino acids long. The germline V and J ends were trimmed by 6 bases and 2 bases, with 13 bases remaining between them. The germline V gene has CDR1 LGHNA and CDR2 YSLEER. The CDR3 spells CASSPSWGNTGELFF. In DNA form, the CDR3 reads TGCGCCAGCAGTCCCAGTTGGGGCAACACCGGGGAGCTGTTTTTT.

The rearrangement links TRBV7-2 to TRBJ2-7; D uncertain. Germline values: CDR1 SGHTA, CDR2 FQGNSA. V shed 1 base and J shed 5 bases, with 12 bases lying between them. This CDR3 contains 14 residues. The CDR3 protein is CASSLGGALNEQYF. CDR3 in DNA: TGTGCCAGCAGCTTAGGTGGTGCATTAAACGAGCAGTACTTC.

V and J are TRBV5-6 and TRBJ2-1; 10 bases align to TRBD2. This CDR3 region has 19 residues. V shed 4 bases and J 3 bases; nucleotides not matched to a gene: 16. CDR1 SGHDT and CDR2 YYEEEE come from the germline V gene. The CDR3 is CASSGRISGRALDYNEQFF. CDR3 DNA: TGTGCCAGCAGCGGGAGGATCAGCGGGAGGGCCCTCGACTACAATGAGCAGTTCTTC.

The chain employs TRBV7-9 and TRBJ2-7, with 7 bases that match TRBD1. With V trimmed by 6 bases and J by 1 base, 9 bases remained unmatched. Germline loops: CDR1 SEHNR, CDR2 FQNEAQ (reference sequence). The CDR3 contains 15 residues. The CDR3 sequence is CASRARTGASYEQYF. DNA of the CDR3: TGTGCCAGCAGAGCCCGGACAGGAGCTTCCTACGAGCAGTACTTC.

The chain links TRBV28 to TRBJ2-7; 13 positions agree with TRBD2. The CDR3 contains 16 residues. Germline V gene lookup returns CDR1 MDHEN and CDR2 SYDVKM. V lost 6 bases to trimming and J lost 5 bases; unmatched junction nucleotides: 10. The DNA for the CDR3 is TGTGCCAGCAGCGTCATGACTAGCGGGGGGAGAAACGAGCAGTACTTC. Residues: CASSVMTSGGRNEQYF.

The chain links TRBV21-1 to TRBJ2-7; TRBD2 is taken as the D call from the table, unchecked against the DNA. TRBV21-1 represents a pseudogene. The CDR3 runs 18 residues. CDR3 residues: CASPNNRVPSGSSDEQYF. The CDR3, as DNA: TGTGCCAGTCCCAACAACAGGGTACCAAGCGGGAGTAGCGACGAGCAGTACTTC.

The sample holds one count of this clone. The rearrangement uses TRBV7-9 and TRBJ1-5; D might be TRBD1 (6 bases). The CDR3 is made up of 13 amino acids. The germline CDR1 and CDR2 sequences are SEHNR and FQNEAQ (reference sequence). Trimming removed 2 bases from V and 7 bases from J, with 9 bases in between. CDR3 residues: CASSLQGNQPQHF. In nucleotides, the CDR3 is TGTGCCAGCAGCTTACAGGGGAACCAGCCCCAGCATTTT.

This chain joins TRBV19 and TRBJ1-5; TRBD1 aligns across 7 bases. Germline CDR1 LNHDA, CDR2 SQIVND (reference sequence). Unmatched junction bases numbered 5, after V lost 4 bases and J lost 5 bases. The CDR3 runs 14 residues. CDR3 DNA: TGTGCCAGTAGTAGGGGAGGGGGCGATCAGCCCCAGCATTTT. Translating gives CASSRGGGDQPQHF.

V is TRBV6-1 and J is TRBJ1-5; 7 bases are a match to TRBD1. V lost 0 bases to trimming and J lost 3 bases; unmatched junction nucleotides: 8. The CDR3 is 17 amino acids. Germline values: CDR1 MNHNS, CDR2 SASEGT. The CDR3 coding sequence is TGTGCCAGCAGTGAAGCGCTTCTGGGACAGAACAATCAGCCCCAGCATTTT. Translating it yields CASSEALLGQNNQPQHF.

The CDR3 reads CASSQTGSYGYTF. CDR3 DNA sequence: TGTGCCAGCAGTCAGACAGGGAGCTATGGCTACACCTTC. The chain is built from TRBV2 and TRBJ1-2, with 7 nucleotides matching TRBD1. There are 13 residues in the CDR3. Per germline, CDR1 SNHLY and CDR2 FYNNEI. Trimming at V came to 5 bases and at J to 4 bases, leaving 4 bases not matched to a gene.

This sequence joins TRBV18 and TRBJ2-5, with 9 bases lining up with TRBD1. This CDR3 spans 18 amino acids. The germline V gene encodes CDR1 KGHSH and CDR2 LQKENI. The junction had 15 bases not matched to a gene; V was cut back by 3 bases and J by 4 bases. CDR3 coding DNA: TGTGCCAGCTCACCGGCGTTGGGACAGGGAGGAGGTGGAGAGACCCAGTACTTC. Its translation: CASSPALGQGGGGETQYF.